These 15 T cell receptor beta chains were sequenced from one sample in a study of post-analysis software for immune sequencing data. Their target antigens are unknown. General study results and limits: Controls showed lower frequencies than patients for roughly five TRBV segments, and TRBV5-6, TRBV5-1 and TRBV20-1 were among these.

Included in the TCR beta cDNA libraries were unique molecular identifiers. TCRdb re-called the PCR reads through MiXCR, storing one row per CDR3 protein. The table lists fewer than 900,000 distinct CDR3 sequences, 46% of them singletons. The sample taken for sequencing was blood. These receptors all stem from a girl aged 10 to 17 with multiple sclerosis.

This clonotype was recorded at least ten times. The chain is built from TRBV29-1 and TRBJ2-6; D remains ambiguous. V was cut by 7 bases and J by 1 base, with 5 bases left in between. The CDR3 runs to 12 residues. The V gene's germline CDR1 is SQVTM and CDR2 ANQGSEA. The CDR3 DNA sequence: TGCAGCGCCGATTCTGGGGCCAACGTCCTGACTTTC. Translating it yields CSADSGANVLTF.

The V and J genes are TRBV3-1 and TRBJ1-6, with D hard to call. V lost 1 base and J 13 bases, leaving 8 bases between the germline ends. CDR1 and CDR2 (germline): LGHDT, YNNKEL (reference sequence). The CDR3 is 12 amino acids. CDR3 sequence: CASSQVPRPLHF. CDR3 DNA: TGTGCCAGCAGCCAAGTCCCGCGGCCCCTCCACTTT.

This chain connects TRBV29-1 to TRBJ1-2, with D possibly being TRBD1 (6 bases). Germline CDR1 and CDR2: SQVTM and ANQGSEA. This CDR3 is built from 14 residues. Trimming cost V 5 bases and J 0 bases, with 13 bases left between them. The DNA for the CDR3 is TGCAGCGTTCCGGGGGCCAGCCCTAACTATGGCTACACCTTC. Its protein is CSVPGASPNYGYTF.

V and J are TRBV5-1 and TRBJ2-5, with 7 bases that match TRBD1. Trimming cost V 2 bases and J 7 bases; bases outside gene matches: 11. CDR1 SGHRS and CDR2 YFSETQ come from the germline V gene. The CDR3 has 15 amino acids. The CDR3 sequence: CASSFEPSRDRTQYF. CDR3 DNA: TGCGCCAGCAGCTTTGAACCTAGCAGGGACAGGACCCAGTACTTC.

The V gene is TRBV7-9, the J gene TRBJ2-7; 12 bases fit TRBD1. Germline V CDR1 and CDR2: SEHNR, FQNEAQ (reference sequence). This CDR3 spans 14 amino acids. Unmatched junction bases numbered 10, after V lost 4 bases and J lost 12 bases. The CDR3 DNA reads TGTGCCAGCAGCTCCGGGACAGGGGGCAGCGATCGGTACTTC. Encoded protein: CASSSGTGGSDRYF.

The chain combines TRBV6-5 with TRBJ1-2; D not certain. Germline CDR1 and CDR2: MNHEY and SVGAGI. The CDR3 is made up of 14 amino acids. V was clipped by 2 bases and J by 4 bases, with 11 bases between them. The CDR3 DNA reads as TGTGCCAGCAGTTACACGCGGGTGGGCTATGGCTACACCTTC. It encodes CASSYTRVGYGYTF.

The V gene is TRBV20-1, the J gene TRBJ1-6; D not resolved. Germline-derived CDR1 and CDR2 are DFQATT and SNEGSKA (reference sequence). The CDR3 contains 13 residues. Trimming shortened V by 2 bases and J by 5 bases, and 7 bases separated the two germline ends. In DNA, the CDR3 is TGCAGTGCTAGATGGCAGCATAATTCACCCCTCCACTTT. Its translation is CSARWQHNSPLHF.

This chain connects TRBV6-5 to TRBJ2-1; 8 bases map to TRBD2. This CDR3 region has 15 residues. J gave up 7 bases and V 5 bases, and 10 bases lay outside the gene matches. The germline CDR1 and CDR2 sequences are MNHEY and SVGAGI. The CDR3 coding sequence is TGTGCCAGCAGTCCGGGACTAGGTTGGGGGAATGAGCAGTTCTTC. This gives the protein CASSPGLGWGNEQFF.

For this clonotype: This sequence may be a read error, since a much larger clone differs from it by one base. The rearrangement links TRBV12-3 or TRBV12-4 to TRBJ1-4; D perhaps matches TRBD1 (5 bases). The CDR3 totals 14 residues. The CDR3 DNA is TGTGCCAGCAGTCCACAGAGGGGATCCGAAAAACGGTTTTTT. Amino acids: CASSPQRGSEKRFF.

V usage is TRBV29-1 and J usage is TRBJ1-2; D possibly corresponds to TRBD1 (5 bases). CDR3 length: 14 amino acids. Germline V gene data show CDR1 as SQVTM and CDR2 as ANQGSEA. The V end lost 7 bases, the J end lost 0 bases, and 15 bases lay between the germline ends. The CDR3 nucleotides read TGCAGCGCGCAGGGTGGTCAGTCTAACTATGGCTACACCTTC. It codes for CSAQGGQSNYGYTF.

This clonotype was detected a few times. J is TRBJ2-7 and V is TRBV5-1, with TRBD2 identical over 8 bases. CDR1 and CDR2 from the germline V gene are SGHRS and YFSETQ. V was pared by 1 base and J by 2 bases, with 8 bases of the junction left unmatched. This CDR3 region has 16 residues. Here the CDR3 reads CASSLRSGLGPYEQYF. CDR3 bases: TGCGCCAGCAGCTTGAGGTCGGGACTAGGTCCCTACGAGCAGTACTTC.

This clonotype was counted many times. This chain joins TRBV29-1 and TRBJ2-3; D perhaps matches TRBD2 (5 bases). V lost 6 bases to trimming and J lost 2 bases, with 6 bases between them. The CDR3 runs 11 residues. Germline CDR1 is SQVTM and CDR2 is ANQGSEA. CDR3 DNA sequence: TGCAGCGTCGACTACACAGATACGCAGTATTTT. This gives the protein CSVDYTDTQYF.

The genes are TRBV28 and TRBJ2-3, with D uncertain. Trimming removed 6 bases from V and 2 bases from J, with 12 bases in between. Germline CDR1 and CDR2: MDHEN and SYDVKM. This CDR3 has 14 residues. For the CDR3, the DNA is TGTGCCAGCAGGCCCTCTGTGCTCACAGATACGCAGTATTTT. It is translated as CASRPSVLTDTQYF.

The chain couples TRBV28 to TRBJ2-5, with a weak D call TRBD2 (6 bases). The CDR3 covers 15 residues. V was cut by 5 bases and J by 4 bases, with 17 bases left in between. Germline V CDR1 and CDR2: MDHEN, SYDVKM. The CDR3 here is CASSPPSEGLETQYF. DNA for the CDR3: TGTGCCAGCAGTCCACCATCGGAGGGCCTAGAGACCCAGTACTTC.

This sequence joins TRBV20-1 and TRBJ2-1; the match to TRBD2 covers 12 bases. V lost 3 bases to trimming and J lost 9 bases; unmatched junction nucleotides: 15. Germline V gives CDR1 DFQATT, CDR2 SNEGSKA (reference sequence). The CDR3 is 17 amino acids. This CDR3 reads CSASMLAGGISRGEQFF. In DNA, the CDR3 is TGCAGTGCTAGCATGCTAGCGGGAGGGATTTCTCGGGGTGAGCAGTTCTTC.